These 18 T cell receptor beta chains came from one sample sequenced in a study of beta chain features in type 1 diabetes. Sequencing targeted expressed TCRB transcripts, as all isolated RNA had been reverse transcribed. Method: immunoSEQ multiplex PCR; TCRdb's copy keeps in-frame clones and lacks some. The sample consists of some 230,000 clones, around 10% of them appearing once. Sequencing was done on a sample of naive CD4+ T cells from blood. The receptors were sampled from a woman aged 18-29 years in good health.

This clone was seen only a few times. The chain combines TRBV2 with TRBJ2-5; 7 bases are a match to TRBD2. Germline V gene lookup returns CDR1 SNHLY and CDR2 FYNNEI. The CDR3 is 13 amino acids. V lost 4 bases to trimming and J lost 3 bases; unmatched junction nucleotides: 2. CDR3 nucleotide sequence: TGTGCCAGCAGTGGACTAGCTAAAGAGACCCAGTACTTC. The encoded protein is CASSGLAKETQYF.

The sample holds a few counts of this clone. This chain connects TRBV2 to TRBJ2-1; no clear D gene. CDR1 and CDR2 from the germline V gene are SNHLY and FYNNEI. The CDR3 spans 13 residues. Trimming left V 4 bases short and J 5 bases short, with 9 bases between. The CDR3 loop reads CASSVEANNEQFF. The CDR3 DNA is TGTGCCAGCAGTGTCGAGGCTAACAATGAGCAGTTCTTC.

The rearrangement uses TRBV5-1 and TRBJ1-1; 8 bases line up with TRBD1. This CDR3 has 13 amino acids. Germline V gene sequence: CDR1 SGHRS, CDR2 YFSETQ. V lost 2 bases, J lost 14 bases, and 11 bases stayed unmatched. CDR3 in amino acids: CASSFQGARVAFF. In nucleotides, the CDR3 is TGCGCCAGCAGCTTTCAGGGGGCGCGGGTTGCGTTCTTT.

The genes are TRBV5-1 and TRBJ1-2; TRBD1 matches at 11 bases. CDR1 SGHRS and CDR2 YFSETQ come from the germline V gene. With 4 bases clipped from V and 8 bases from J, the junction kept 7 bases outside the gene matches. This CDR3 is 14 amino acids long. CDR3 loop: CASSPGTGGRGYTF. CDR3 in DNA: TGCGCCAGCAGCCCTGGGACAGGGGGTCGCGGCTACACCTTC.

This clone has more than one count but fewer than ten. V and J are TRBV29-1 and TRBJ1-2, with 7 bases that match TRBD1. This CDR3 is 14 amino acids long. CDR1 is SQVTM, CDR2 ANQGSEA, per germline. Trimming at V came to 2 bases and at J to 8 bases, leaving 11 bases not matched to a gene. In nucleotides, the CDR3 is TGCAGCGTTGAAAGAGGGGGGCAGGGGGTAGGCTACACCTTC. This sequence encodes CSVERGGQGVGYTF. The full variable domain, with the rest looked up from reference TRBV29-1 and TRBJ1-2, is SAVISQKPSRDICQRGTSLTIQCQVDSQVTMMFWYRQQPGQSLTLIATANQGSEATYESGFVIDKFPISRPNLTFSTLTVSNMSPEDSSIYLCSVERGGQGVGYTFGSGTRLTVV.

This clone was seen more than once but under ten times. This chain links TRBV5-4 with TRBJ2-5; 7 bases agree with TRBD1. This CDR3 is built from 15 residues. Germline V CDR1 and CDR2: SGHNT, YYREEE (reference sequence). V lost 0 bases, J lost 2 bases, and 4 bases stayed unmatched. CDR3 sequence reads: CASSLDPGGQETQYF. The CDR3 DNA follows: TGTGCCAGCAGCTTGGATCCAGGGGGACAAGAGACCCAGTACTTC.

This clone was recorded a few times. The chain couples TRBV10-2 to TRBJ2-2, with 8 bases aligning to TRBD1. The CDR3 has 15 residues. J lost 0 bases, V lost 8 bases, and 5 bases had no gene match. CDR1 and CDR2 (germline): WSHSY, SAAADI. CDR3 nucleotide sequence: TGCGCCAGCCTCAGGGGGCAGGCGAACACCGGGGAGCTGTTTTTT. Translating gives CASLRGQANTGELFF.

This clone was seen only a few times. The chain joins TRBV11-2 to TRBJ2-7; a possible D gene is TRBD1 (6 bases). CDR1 is SGHAT, CDR2 FQNNGV, per germline. Between the trimmed V and J ends, which lost 0 bases and 3 bases, there was a span of 15 bases. The CDR3 sequence is 16 residues long. The CDR3 region is CASSLEYGTYYYEQYF. As DNA, the CDR3 is TGTGCCAGCAGCTTAGAATACGGGACATACTACTACGAGCAGTACTTC.

This chain links TRBV7-9 with TRBJ2-6; 9 bases fit TRBD2. This CDR3 spans 17 amino acids. Germline loops: CDR1 SEHNR, CDR2 FQNEAQ (reference sequence). V shed 5 bases, J shed 0 bases, and the junction held 5 bases outside the gene matches. For the CDR3, the DNA is TGTGCCAGCAGCCCTAGCGGGGCCCCCTCTGGGGCCAACGTCCTGACTTTC. It codes for CASSPSGAPSGANVLTF.

This clone was found a few times. The chain combines TRBV5-1 with TRBJ2-7, with D perhaps matching TRBD2 (5 bases). This CDR3 is 15 amino acids long. V was shortened by 0 bases and J by 3 bases, with 13 bases between the two germline ends. Germline assignment: CDR1 SGHRS and CDR2 YFSETQ. This chain's CDR3 is CASSLVGVSGYEQYF. The CDR3 nucleotides read TGCGCCAGCAGCTTGGTTGGAGTGAGCGGCTACGAGCAGTACTTC.

Remarks on this clone: Distinct nucleotide sequences in the sample also encode this CDR3. The V call is TRBV2, the J call TRBJ2-5; 7 nucleotides align to TRBD1. The CDR3 covers 13 residues. The J segment lost 1 base and the V segment lost 6 bases, leaving 2 bases of the junction unmatched. The germline CDR1 and CDR2 sequences are SNHLY and FYNNEI. Here the CDR3 reads CASRGDSQETQYF. The CDR3 region has the DNA TGTGCCAGCAGGGGGGACAGCCAAGAGACCCAGTACTTC. The full variable domain, its missing parts supplied by reference TRBV2 and TRBJ2-5, is EPEVTQTPSHQVTQMGQEVILRCVPISNHLYFYWYRQILGQKVEFLVSFYNNEISEKSEIFDDQFSVERPDGSNFTLKIRSTKLEDSAMYFCASRGDSQETQYFGPGTRLLVL.

CDR3 nucleotide sequence: TGTGCCAGCAGCGTAGAGTCGGGGTATGGGATCGAGCAGTACTTC. This gives the protein CASSVESGYGIEQYF. The rearrangement joins TRBV9 to TRBJ2-7; D possibly corresponds to TRBD2 (5 bases). From germline, CDR1 is SGDLS and CDR2 YYNGEE. CDR3 length: 15 residues. The V end lost 0 bases, the J end lost 6 bases, and 16 bases lay between the germline ends.

The V and J genes are TRBV7-2 and TRBJ1-2; D remains ambiguous. CDR1 and CDR2 from the germline V gene are SGHTA and FQGNSA. Trimming stripped 1 base from V and 4 bases from J, with 4 bases between. The CDR3 totals 12 residues. The CDR3 nucleotides read TGTGCCAGCAGCTTAGTTAGCTATGGCTACACCTTC. Translation: CASSLVSYGYTF.

The chain employs TRBV5-1 and TRBJ2-1; weak D call: TRBD2 (6 bases). The length of the CDR3 is 14 residues. V was cut by 5 bases and J by 6 bases, with 15 bases left in between. Germline V gives CDR1 SGHRS, CDR2 YFSETQ. CDR3 residues: CASREGLKLNEQFF. DNA for the CDR3: TGCGCCAGCAGGGAGGGACTTAAACTCAATGAGCAGTTCTTC.

The rearrangement uses TRBV28 and TRBJ1-1, with 7 bases lining up with TRBD1. Trimming cost V 7 bases and J 8 bases; bases outside gene matches: 10. Germline V gene data show CDR1 as MDHEN and CDR2 as SYDVKM. The CDR3 is 13 amino acids. CDR3 protein: CASTPRARGEAFF. Here the CDR3 DNA reads TGTGCCAGCACCCCTCGGGCCAGGGGGGAAGCTTTCTTT.

This clone was counted a few times. V gene TRBV7-2 combines with J gene TRBJ2-1; 8 bases map to TRBD2. The CDR3 runs to 16 residues. In germline, CDR1 is SGHTA, CDR2 FQGNSA. V dropped 5 bases and J dropped 8; count of bases not matched to a gene: 14. As DNA, the CDR3 is TGTGCCAGCAGCCAGCTGGGCGGGGGGCTTACCTATGAGCAGTTCTTC. This codes for CASSQLGGGLTYEQFF.

This clone appeared a few times. This chain connects TRBV9 to TRBJ1-2, with TRBD1 matching 8 bases. CDR1 and CDR2 (germline): SGDLS, YYNGEE. V lost 0 bases to trimming and J lost 7 bases; unmatched junction nucleotides: 8. There are 15 residues in the CDR3. The CDR3 loop reads CASSVGHRGAPGYTF. The CDR3 DNA sequence: TGTGCCAGCAGCGTAGGACACAGGGGGGCTCCTGGCTACACCTTC.

The V gene is TRBV5-8, the J gene TRBJ1-5, with 9 nucleotides matching TRBD1. CDR3 length: 15 amino acids. J was trimmed by 6 bases and V by 0 bases; bases with no gene match: 4. CDR1 is SGHTS and CDR2 is YDEGEE in the germline V gene. The CDR3 sequence: CASSLGDREVQPQHF. The DNA for the CDR3 is TGTGCCAGCAGCTTGGGGGACAGGGAAGTTCAGCCCCAGCATTTT.